This is a list of T cell receptor beta chains from one sample in a study of early T cells in non-severe SARS-CoV-2 infection. One entry per CDR3 protein, called by TCRdb with MiXCR from the 5' RACE reads. The sample lists 95,000 to 100,000 distinct CDR3 sequences; approximately 11% were seen once. The sequencing input was whole blood. The receptors here all came from an adult who was a healthcare worker with PCR-confirmed SARS-CoV-2 infection or an uninfected control (not recorded which). CDR3s include the opening cysteine and the closing phenylalanine or tryptophan. The D gene is left open where the match is weak. Size values are once, few and many counts, or a class for expanded clones, and some rows have none.

TRBJ2-5 TRBV7-2 few NA CASSPRRAQETQYF TGTGCCAGCAGCCCACGGCGGGCCCAAGAGACCCAGTACTTC
TRBJ1-1 TRBV7-9 many NA CASRYMDEGISAFF TGTGCCAGCAGGTATATGGACGAAGGAATCTCGGCTTTCTTT
TRBJ2-7 TRBV11-2 many NA CASSFHITQMYEQYF TGTGCCAGCAGCTTTCACATAACGCAAATGTACGAGCAGTACTTC
TRBJ2-3 TRBV12-3/TRBV12-4 NA NA CASSLVGQDNTDTQYF TGTGCCAGCAGTTTAGTCGGTCAGGATAACACAGATACGCAGTATTTT
TRBJ2-1 TRBV29-1 NA TRBD1 CSVQTDRARFSYNEQFF TGCAGCGTCCAGACCGACAGGGCCCGTTTCTCCTACAATGAGCAGTTCTTC
TRBJ2-2 TRBV7-9 few NA CASSFSLSGQLNTGELFF TGTGCCAGCAGCTTCAGTTTATCGGGCCAGCTGAACACCGGGGAGCTGTTTTTT
TRBJ1-1 TRBV30 NA NA CAWRRGANTEAFF TGTGCCTGGAGGAGGGGGGCGAACACTGAAGCTTTCTTT
TRBJ1-5 TRBV5-1 NA NA CASSVGPNQPQHF TGCGCCAGCAGCGTGGGGCCGAACCAGCCCCAGCATTTT
TRBJ2-3 TRBV18 NA NA CASSPEYSTDTQYF TGTGCCAGCTCACCCGAGTATAGCACAGATACGCAGTATTTT
TRBJ2-1 TRBV14 NA TRBD2 CASSQRGTSGSSYNEQFF TGTGCCAGCAGCCAAAGGGGGACTAGCGGGAGCTCCTACAATGAGCAGTTCTTC
TRBJ2-4 TRBV6-5 few TRBD1 CASSYSGQGGIQYF TGTGCCAGCAGTTACTCCGGACAGGGTGGCATTCAGTACTTC
TRBJ2-1 TRBV5-1 NA NA CASSIELVYNEQFF TGCGCCAGCAGTATTGAACTAGTCTACAATGAGCAGTTCTTC
TRBJ1-2 TRBV18 NA NA CASSPLAVANYGYTF TGTGCCAGCTCACCCTTGGCGGTTGCTAACTATGGCTACACCTTC
TRBJ2-5 TRBV6-2/TRBV6-3 NA TRBD1 CASSTRDREETQYF TGTGCCAGCAGTACCCGGGACAGAGAAGAGACCCAGTACTTC
TRBJ2-7 TRBV29-1 NA TRBD1 CSVASGGSTLVSQYF TGCAGCGTTGCTTCAGGGGGCTCCACCTTGGTATCGCAGTACTTC
TRBJ2-5 TRBV12-3/TRBV12-4 NA NA CASSLGAETQYF TGTGCCAGCAGTTTAGGGGCTGAGACCCAGTACTTC
TRBJ1-3 TRBV18 few NA CASSPPGGSGNTIYF TGTGCCAGCTCACCACCCGGGGGATCTGGAAACACCATATATTTT
TRBJ2-3 TRBV3-1 NA TRBD2 CASSTTSGRTDTQYF TGTGCCAGCAGTACTACTAGCGGGAGAACAGATACGCAGTATTTT
TRBJ2-7 TRBV2 NA TRBD1 CASRDRTGRYEQYF TGTGCCAGCAGGGACAGGACAGGGCGGTACGAGCAGTACTTC
TRBJ2-5 TRBV29-1 NA TRBD2 CSVVPAGGHVTQYF TGCAGCGTTGTCCCGGCGGGAGGGCATGTGACCCAGTACTTC
TRBJ1-6 TRBV4-1 many TRBD1 CASSQQDRDNSPLHF TGCGCCAGCAGCCAACAAGACAGGGACAATTCACCCCTCCACTTT
TRBJ1-2 TRBV15 few NA CATQRGGLSHGYTF TGTGCCACCCAACGAGGGGGGCTTTCCCATGGCTACACCTTC
TRBJ1-6 TRBV15 NA NA CATGKDSEGVVYSPLHF TGTGCCACCGGGAAGGATTCGGAGGGGGTGGTCTATTCACCCCTCCACTTT
TRBJ1-1 TRBV28 NA NA CASSRERLTEAFF TGTGCCAGCAGCCGAGAAAGGTTGACTGAAGCTTTCTTT
TRBJ2-3 TRBV27 few NA CASSSRTQVTDTQYF TGTGCCAGCAGTTCCCGGACTCAGGTTACAGATACGCAGTATTTT
TRBJ1-1 TRBV12-3/TRBV12-4 few NA CASSYQVRSKAFF TGTGCCAGCAGCTACCAGGTGCGGTCAAAAGCTTTCTTT
TRBJ2-1 TRBV28 few NA CASTGSNEQFF TGTGCCAGCACCGGAAGCAATGAGCAGTTCTTC
TRBJ1-5 TRBV11-2 NA NA CASSSGYQPQHF TGTGCCAGCAGCTCGGGGTATCAGCCCCAGCATTTT
TRBJ2-5 TRBV7-3 NA NA CASSFGSQETQYF TGTGCCAGCAGCTTCGGCAGCCAAGAGACCCAGTACTTC
TRBJ2-2 TRBV9 NA NA CASSDRTRENTGELFF TGTGCCAGCAGCGATCGGACTCGGGAGAACACCGGGGAGCTGTTTTTT
TRBJ1-1 TRBV6-6 many TRBD1 CASSSTGRGTEAFF TGTGCCAGCAGCTCGACAGGGAGGGGCACTGAAGCTTTCTTT
TRBJ1-6 TRBV5-1 few NA CASSSYYNSPLHF TGCGCCAGCAGTTCTTACTATAATTCACCCCTCCACTTT
TRBJ1-6 TRBV20-1 NA NA CSARDNAGNSPLHF TGCAGTGCTAGAGATAATGCGGGGAATTCACCCCTCCACTTT
TRBJ2-1 TRBV5-1 many TRBD2 CASSRDYYNEQFF TGCGCCAGCAGCCGGGACTACTACAATGAGCAGTTCTTC
TRBJ1-1 TRBV18 few TRBD1 CASSPPQGLGNTEAFF TGTGCCAGCTCACCACCACAGGGGCTGGGGAACACTGAAGCTTTCTTT
TRBJ2-3 TRBV2 few NA CATPEEVAEGTDTQYF TGTGCCACCCCGGAGGAGGTAGCGGAAGGCACAGATACGCAGTATTTT
TRBJ1-2 TRBV29-1 NA NA CSVERNYGYTF TGCAGCGTTGAGAGGAACTATGGCTACACCTTC
TRBJ1-6 TRBV7-6 many NA CASSQGGVSNSPLHF TGTGCCAGCAGCCAGGGCGGGGTCTCTAATTCACCCCTCCACTTT
TRBJ1-2 TRBV7-9 many NA CASSRRDGSYGYTF TGTGCCAGCAGCCGAAGGGACGGGAGCTATGGCTACACCTTC
TRBJ2-3 TRBV5-1 NA TRBD2 CASSLLADTQYF TGCGCCAGCAGCTTACTAGCGGATACGCAGTATTTT
TRBJ2-7 TRBV11-1 many NA CASSLDPGSGEQYF TGTGCCAGCAGCCTCGACCCCGGATCGGGCGAGCAGTACTTC
TRBJ1-1 TRBV29-1 many NA CSTQGNTEAFF TGCAGCACACAGGGGAACACTGAAGCTTTCTTT
TRBJ2-7 TRBV29-1 NA NA CSVVRDSYEQYF TGCAGCGTGGTCCGGGACTCCTACGAGCAGTACTTC
TRBJ1-1 TRBV20-1 many NA CSASEVRLAFF TGCAGTGCTAGTGAAGTTCGTTTGGCTTTCTTT
TRBJ2-7 TRBV18 NA NA CASSPQGPGDEQYF TGTGCCAGCTCACCACAGGGCCCAGGGGACGAGCAGTACTTC
TRBJ2-1 TRBV20-1 NA NA CSARDRVGGEQFF TGCAGTGCTAGAGATCGGGTTGGGGGTGAGCAGTTCTTC
TRBJ2-1 TRBV12-3/TRBV12-4 few TRBD2 CASSLLEAGGPYNEQFF TGTGCCAGCAGTTTATTAGAAGCGGGAGGGCCCTACAATGAGCAGTTCTTC
TRBJ1-6 TRBV12-3/TRBV12-4 NA TRBD1 CASSSPDRGNDSPLHF TGTGCCAGCAGTTCCCCGGACAGGGGGAACGATTCACCCCTCCACTTT
TRBJ2-3 TRBV6-2/TRBV6-3 few TRBD1 CASEKGARDTQYF TGTGCCAGTGAGAAGGGGGCCAGAGATACGCAGTATTTT
TRBJ2-5 TRBV18 few NA CASSPVPESSERVQETQYF TGTGCCAGCTCACCAGTACCCGAGAGTAGCGAGAGAGTTCAAGAGACCCAGTACTTC
TRBJ2-2 TRBV6-5 many TRBD2 CASSLTGTSGTGELFF TGTGCCAGCAGTCTAACTGGGACTAGCGGGACAGGGGAGCTGTTTTTT
TRBJ2-1 TRBV5-1 many TRBD2 CASSLARSSGAFEQFF TGCGCCAGCAGCTTGGCGCGGTCTAGCGGGGCTTTTGAGCAGTTCTTC
TRBJ1-2 TRBV28 many TRBD1 CASSIGQGKGYTF TGTGCCAGCAGTATAGGACAGGGGAAGGGCTACACCTTC
TRBJ1-2 TRBV7-2 few TRBD1 CASRGQGQGYTF TGTGCCAGCAGAGGACAGGGGCAAGGCTACACCTTC
TRBJ2-3 TRBV7-3 few NA CASSSGSIPTDTQYF TGTGCCAGCAGCTCGGGGTCTATCCCCACAGATACGCAGTATTTT
TRBJ1-2 TRBV30 NA NA CAWSGDGYTF TGTGCCTGGAGCGGGGATGGCTACACCTTC
TRBJ2-3 TRBV5-5 few TRBD2 CASSPGLAVRGTDTQYF TGTGCCAGCAGCCCGGGACTAGCCGTCCGCGGTACAGATACGCAGTATTTT
TRBJ2-1 TRBV13 NA NA CASSSLGHPQGNSYNEQFF TGTGCCAGCAGCTCACTGGGGCACCCTCAGGGCAACTCCTACAATGAGCAGTTCTTC
TRBJ2-2 TRBV7-6 NA NA CASSSGATTGELFF TGTGCCAGCAGCTCGGGGGCGACCACCGGGGAGCTGTTTTTT
TRBJ2-5 TRBV6-2/TRBV6-3 many NA CASSYSPGTQYF TGTGCCAGCAGTTACTCCCCCGGGACCCAGTACTTC